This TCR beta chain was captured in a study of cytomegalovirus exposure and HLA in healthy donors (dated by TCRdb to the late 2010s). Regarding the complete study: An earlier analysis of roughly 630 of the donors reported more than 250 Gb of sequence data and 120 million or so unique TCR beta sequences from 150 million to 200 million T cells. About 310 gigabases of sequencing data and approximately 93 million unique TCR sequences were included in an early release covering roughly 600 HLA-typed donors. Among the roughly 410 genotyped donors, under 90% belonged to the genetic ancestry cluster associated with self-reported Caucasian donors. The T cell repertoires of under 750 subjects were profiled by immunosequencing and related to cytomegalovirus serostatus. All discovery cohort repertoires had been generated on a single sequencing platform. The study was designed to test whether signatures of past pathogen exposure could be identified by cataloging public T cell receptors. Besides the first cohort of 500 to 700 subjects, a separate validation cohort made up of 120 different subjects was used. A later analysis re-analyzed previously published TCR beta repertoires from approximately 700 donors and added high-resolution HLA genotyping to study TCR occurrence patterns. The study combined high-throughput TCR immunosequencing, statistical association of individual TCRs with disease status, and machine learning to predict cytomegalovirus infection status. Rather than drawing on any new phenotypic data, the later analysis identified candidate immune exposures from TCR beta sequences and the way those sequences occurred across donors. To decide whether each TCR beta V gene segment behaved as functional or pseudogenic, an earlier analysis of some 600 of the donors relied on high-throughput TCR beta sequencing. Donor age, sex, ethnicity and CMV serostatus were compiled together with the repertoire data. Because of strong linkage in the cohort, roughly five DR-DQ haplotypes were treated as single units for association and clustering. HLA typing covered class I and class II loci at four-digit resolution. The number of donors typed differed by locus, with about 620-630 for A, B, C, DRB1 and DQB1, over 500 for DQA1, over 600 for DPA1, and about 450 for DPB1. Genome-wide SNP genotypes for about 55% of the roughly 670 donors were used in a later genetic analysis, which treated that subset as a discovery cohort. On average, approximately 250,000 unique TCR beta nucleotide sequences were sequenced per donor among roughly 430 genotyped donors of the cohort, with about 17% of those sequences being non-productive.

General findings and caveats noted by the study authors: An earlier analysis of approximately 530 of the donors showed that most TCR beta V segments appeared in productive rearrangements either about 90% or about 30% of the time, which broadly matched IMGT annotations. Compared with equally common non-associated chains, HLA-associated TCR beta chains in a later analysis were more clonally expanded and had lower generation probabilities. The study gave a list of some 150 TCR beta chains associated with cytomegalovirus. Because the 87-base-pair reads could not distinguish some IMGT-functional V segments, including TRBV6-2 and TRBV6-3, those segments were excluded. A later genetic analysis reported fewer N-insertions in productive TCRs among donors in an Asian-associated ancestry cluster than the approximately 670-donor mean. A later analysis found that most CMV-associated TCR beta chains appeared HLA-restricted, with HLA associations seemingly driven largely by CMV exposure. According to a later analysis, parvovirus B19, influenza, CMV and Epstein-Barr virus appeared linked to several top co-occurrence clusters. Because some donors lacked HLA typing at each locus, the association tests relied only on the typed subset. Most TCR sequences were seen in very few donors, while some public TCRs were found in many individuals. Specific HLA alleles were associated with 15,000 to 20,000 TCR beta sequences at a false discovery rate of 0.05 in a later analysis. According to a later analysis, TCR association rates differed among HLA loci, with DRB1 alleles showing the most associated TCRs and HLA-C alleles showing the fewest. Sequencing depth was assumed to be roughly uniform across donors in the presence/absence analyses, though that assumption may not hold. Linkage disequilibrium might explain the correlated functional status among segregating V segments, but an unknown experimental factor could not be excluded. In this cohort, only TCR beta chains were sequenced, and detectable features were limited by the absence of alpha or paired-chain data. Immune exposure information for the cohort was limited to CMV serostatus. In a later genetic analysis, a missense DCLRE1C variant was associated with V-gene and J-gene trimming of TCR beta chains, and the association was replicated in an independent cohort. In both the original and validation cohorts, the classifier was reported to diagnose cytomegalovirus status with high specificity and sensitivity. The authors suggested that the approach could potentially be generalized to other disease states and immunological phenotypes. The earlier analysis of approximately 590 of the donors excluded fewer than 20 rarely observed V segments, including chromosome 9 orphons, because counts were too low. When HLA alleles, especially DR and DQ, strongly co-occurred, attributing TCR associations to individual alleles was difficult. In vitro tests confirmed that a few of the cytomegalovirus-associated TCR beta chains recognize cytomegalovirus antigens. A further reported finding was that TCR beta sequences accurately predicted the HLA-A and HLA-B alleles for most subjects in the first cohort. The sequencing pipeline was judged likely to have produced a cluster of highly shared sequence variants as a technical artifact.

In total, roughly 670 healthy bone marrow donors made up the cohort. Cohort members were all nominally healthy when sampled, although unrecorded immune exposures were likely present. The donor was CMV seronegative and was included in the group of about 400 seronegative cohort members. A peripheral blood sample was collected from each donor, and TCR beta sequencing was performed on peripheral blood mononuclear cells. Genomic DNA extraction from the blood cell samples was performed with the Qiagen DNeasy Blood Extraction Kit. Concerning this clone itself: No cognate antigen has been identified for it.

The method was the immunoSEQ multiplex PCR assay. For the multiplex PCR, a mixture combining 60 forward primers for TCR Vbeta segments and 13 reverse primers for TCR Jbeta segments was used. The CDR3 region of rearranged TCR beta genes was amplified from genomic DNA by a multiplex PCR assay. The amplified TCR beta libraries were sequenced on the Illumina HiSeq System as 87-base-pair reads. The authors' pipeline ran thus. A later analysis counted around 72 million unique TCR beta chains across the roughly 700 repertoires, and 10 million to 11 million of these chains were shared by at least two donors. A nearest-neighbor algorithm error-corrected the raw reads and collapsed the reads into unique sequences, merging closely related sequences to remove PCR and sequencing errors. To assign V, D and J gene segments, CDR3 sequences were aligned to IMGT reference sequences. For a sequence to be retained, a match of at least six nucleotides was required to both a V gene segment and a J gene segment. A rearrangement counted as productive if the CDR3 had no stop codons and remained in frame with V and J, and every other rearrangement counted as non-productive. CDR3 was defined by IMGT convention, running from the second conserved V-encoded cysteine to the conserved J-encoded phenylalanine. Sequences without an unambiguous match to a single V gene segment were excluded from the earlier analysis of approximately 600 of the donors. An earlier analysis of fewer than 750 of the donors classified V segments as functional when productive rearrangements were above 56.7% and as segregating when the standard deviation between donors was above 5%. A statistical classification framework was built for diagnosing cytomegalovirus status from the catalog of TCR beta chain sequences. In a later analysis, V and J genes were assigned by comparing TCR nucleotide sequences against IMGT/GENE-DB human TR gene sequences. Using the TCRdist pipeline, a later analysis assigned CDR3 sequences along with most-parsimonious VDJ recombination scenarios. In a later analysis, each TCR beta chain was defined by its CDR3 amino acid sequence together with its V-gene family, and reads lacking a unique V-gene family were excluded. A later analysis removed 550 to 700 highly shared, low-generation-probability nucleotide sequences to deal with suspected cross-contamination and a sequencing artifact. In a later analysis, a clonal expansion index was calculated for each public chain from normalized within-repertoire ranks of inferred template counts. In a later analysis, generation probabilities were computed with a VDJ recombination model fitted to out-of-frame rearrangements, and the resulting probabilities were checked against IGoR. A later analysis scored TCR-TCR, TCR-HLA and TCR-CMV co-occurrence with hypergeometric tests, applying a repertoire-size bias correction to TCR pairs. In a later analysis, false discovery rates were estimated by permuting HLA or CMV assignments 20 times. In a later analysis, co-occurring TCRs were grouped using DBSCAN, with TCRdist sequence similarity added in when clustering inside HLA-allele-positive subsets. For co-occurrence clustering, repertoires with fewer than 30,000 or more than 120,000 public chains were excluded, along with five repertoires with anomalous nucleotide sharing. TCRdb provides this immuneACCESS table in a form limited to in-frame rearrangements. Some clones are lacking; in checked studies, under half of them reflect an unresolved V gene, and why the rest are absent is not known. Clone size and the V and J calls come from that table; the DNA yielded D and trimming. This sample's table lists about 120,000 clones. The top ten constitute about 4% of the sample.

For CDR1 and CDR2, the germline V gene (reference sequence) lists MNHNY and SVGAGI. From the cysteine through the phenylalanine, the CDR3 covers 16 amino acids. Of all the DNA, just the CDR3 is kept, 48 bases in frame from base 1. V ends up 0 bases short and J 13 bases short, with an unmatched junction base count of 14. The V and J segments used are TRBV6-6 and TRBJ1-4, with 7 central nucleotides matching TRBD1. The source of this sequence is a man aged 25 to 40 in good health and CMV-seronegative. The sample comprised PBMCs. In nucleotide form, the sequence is TGTGCCAGCAGTTACTCGATGGGACAGCTCTCGATCTTACTGTTTTTT. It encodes CASSYSMGQLSILLFF.